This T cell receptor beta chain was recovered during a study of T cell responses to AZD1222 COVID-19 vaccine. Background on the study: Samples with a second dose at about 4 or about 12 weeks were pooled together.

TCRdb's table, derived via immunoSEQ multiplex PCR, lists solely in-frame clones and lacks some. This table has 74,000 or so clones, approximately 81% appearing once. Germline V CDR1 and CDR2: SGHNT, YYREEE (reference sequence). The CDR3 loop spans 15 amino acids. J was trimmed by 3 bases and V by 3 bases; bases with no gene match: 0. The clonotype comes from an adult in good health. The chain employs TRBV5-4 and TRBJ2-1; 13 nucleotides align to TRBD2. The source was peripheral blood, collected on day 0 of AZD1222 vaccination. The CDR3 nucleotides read TGTGCCAGCAGCTGGACTAGCGGGGGCTACAATGAGCAGTTCTTC. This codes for CASSWTSGGYNEQFF. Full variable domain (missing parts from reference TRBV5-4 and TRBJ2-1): ETGVTQSPTHLIKTRGQQVTLRCSSQSGHNTVSWYQQALGQGPQFIFQYYREEENGRGNFPPRFSGLQFPNYSSELNVNALELDDSALYLCASSWTSGGYNEQFFGPGTRLTVL.